Each of the 27 T cell receptor beta chains below was sequenced from the same sample in a study of cytomegalovirus exposure and HLA in healthy donors. The PCR was carried out with 60 Vbeta primers and 13 Jbeta primers. The assay was immunoSEQ multiplex PCR, and TCRdb's table has in-frame clones only and misses some. This sample carries about 140,000 clones, 70% to 80% of them seen once, and the ten largest clones take under 2%. The source material was PBMCs. All receptors derive from a female donor in good health and CMV-seronegative.

The chain recombines TRBV7-6 with TRBJ2-2; D is possibly TRBD2 (5 bases). V lost 4 bases and J lost 3, with 21 bases in between. The germline V gene has CDR1 SGHVS and CDR2 FNYEAQ. The CDR3 has 18 amino acids. The CDR3 nucleotides are TGTGCCAGCAGCTCTAAATACTCGGGGTCAGCCCACACCGGGGAGCTGTTTTTT. Protein product: CASSSKYSGSAHTGELFF.

The chain has TRBV5-4 and TRBJ1-1; tentative D call: TRBD1 (6 bases). V lost 4 bases, J lost 8 bases, and 12 bases lay in between. The CDR3 has 12 residues. Germline V gives CDR1 SGHNT, CDR2 YYREEE (reference sequence). CDR3 sequence (DNA): TGTGCCAGCAGCCAGGGGACAACGGAAGCTTTCTTT. It translates to CASSQGTTEAFF.

This rearrangement joins TRBV6-1 to TRBJ2-5, with D perhaps TRBD2 (7 bases). From germline, CDR1 is MNHNS and CDR2 SASEGT. With 4 bases removed from V and 1 base from J, the gap between germline ends came to 19 bases. The CDR3 has 17 amino acids. The chain's CDR3 is CASSGRGRGIAQETQYF. Here the CDR3 DNA reads TGTGCCAGCAGTGGTCGTGGGAGGGGGATCGCCCAAGAGACCCAGTACTTC.

The chain couples TRBV6-5 to TRBJ2-7; D is perhaps TRBD2 (6 bases). Per germline, CDR1 MNHEY and CDR2 SVGAGI. CDR3 length: 15 residues. V lost 6 bases and J lost 0, with 15 bases in between. CDR3: CASSRQLASSYEQYF. The CDR3 DNA follows: TGTGCCAGCAGCCGACAGCTAGCGTCCTCCTACGAGCAGTACTTC.

The chain recombines TRBV5-6 with TRBJ2-7; D uncertain. Germline loops: CDR1 SGHDT, CDR2 YYEEEE. The germline V and J ends were trimmed by 0 bases and 7 bases, with 5 bases remaining between them. CDR3 length: 11 residues. Here the CDR3 reads CASSLGEEQYF. CDR3 nucleotides: TGTGCCAGCAGCTTGGGTGAGGAGCAGTACTTC.

The chain carries TRBV5-1 and TRBJ2-5; D not resolved. CDR3 length: 14 residues. Germline CDR1 is SGHRS and CDR2 is YFSETQ. Trimming cost V 0 bases and J 7 bases, with 13 bases left between them. CDR3 residues: CASSLGPSEVTQYF. CDR3 bases: TGCGCCAGCAGCTTGGGACCCTCAGAGGTGACCCAGTACTTC.

This chain uses TRBV10-3 with TRBJ2-1; a weak D match, TRBD2 (7 bases). This CDR3 contains 13 residues. The germline CDR1 and CDR2 sequences are ENHRY and SYGVKD. V was cut by 10 bases and J by 3 bases, with 13 bases left in between. CDR3 bases: TGTGCCACGAAGGGGGGGGGCTACAATGAGCAGTTCTTC. This codes for CATKGGGYNEQFF.

The genes are TRBV6-5 and TRBJ1-3; no clear D gene. The CDR3 consists of 14 residues. V dropped 5 bases and J dropped 0 bases, with 8 bases sitting between them. Looked up from germline, CDR1 is MNHEY and CDR2 is SVGAGI. CDR3 amino acids: CASSSSASGNTIYF. As DNA, the CDR3 is TGTGCCAGCAGTAGCTCCGCCTCTGGAAACACCATATATTTT.

The rearrangement uses TRBV28 and TRBJ2-7, with 10 bases fitting TRBD1. The V and J ends lost 6 bases and 3 bases, in that order; junction bases with no gene match: 2. CDR1 MDHEN and CDR2 SYDVKM come from the germline V gene. The CDR3 contains 13 residues. The CDR3 nucleotides are TGTGCCAGCAGGGGACAGGGGAGCTACGAGCAGTACTTC. Translated, it gives CASRGQGSYEQYF.

The sample holds a few counts of this clone. The J gene is TRBJ2-1, the V gene TRBV27; no clear D gene. Germline V CDR1 and CDR2: MNHEY, SMNVEV (reference sequence). The CDR3 consists of 16 residues. The V end was cut by 2 bases, the J end by 7 bases, with 18 bases between. As DNA, the CDR3 is TGTGCCAGCAGTTTACCCCCGGGTGTTCATGGGAATGAGCAGTTCTTC. Encoded protein: CASSLPPGVHGNEQFF.

CDR3 region: CASHVSGTGSETQYF. In nucleotides, the CDR3 is TGCGCCAGCCACGTCTCCGGGACAGGGTCAGAGACCCAGTACTTC. The chain links TRBV5-1 to TRBJ2-5; TRBD1 matches at 9 bases. The V gene's germline CDR1 is SGHRS and CDR2 YFSETQ. V was clipped by 7 bases and J by 4 bases; unmatched bases: 11. The CDR3 runs 15 residues.

The chain carries TRBV5-4 and TRBJ1-6; TRBD1 matches at 9 bases. The V and J ends lost 3 bases and 10 bases, in that order; junction bases with no gene match: 14. The V gene's germline CDR1 is SGHNT and CDR2 YYREEE (reference sequence). The CDR3 sequence is 17 residues long. The DNA for the CDR3 is TGTGCCAGCAGCTCTCCGGGACAGGGATCTCCACACTCACCCCTCCACTTT. Its protein is CASSSPGQGSPHSPLHF.

The genes are TRBV11-3 and TRBJ2-1; TRBD2 matches at 16 bases. The CDR3 sequence is 17 residues long. The J segment lost 8 bases and the V segment lost 6 bases, leaving 10 bases of the junction unmatched. The germline V gene has CDR1 SGHNT and CDR2 YENEEA. The CDR3 region is CASRGGTSGGAGDEQFF. In nucleotides, the CDR3 is TGTGCCAGCAGAGGCGGGACTAGCGGGGGGGCAGGGGATGAGCAGTTCTTC. The entire variable domain, with the rest obtained from reference TRBV11-3 and TRBJ2-1, is as follows: EAGVVQSPRYKIIEKKQPVAFWCNPISGHNTLYWYLQNLGQGPELLIRYENEEAVDDSQLPKDRFSAERLKGVDSTLKIQPAELGDSAVYLCASRGGTSGGAGDEQFFGPGTRLTVL.

A few counts support this clone. The gene calls are TRBV6-1 and TRBJ1-1; maybe TRBD1 (6 bases). Germline V CDR1 and CDR2: MNHNS, SASEGT. The CDR3 has 14 residues. V shed 5 bases and J shed 3 bases, with 13 bases lying between them. The CDR3 reads CASSPGQGYTEAFF. The CDR3 region has the DNA TGTGCCAGCAGTCCCGGGCAGGGGTACACTGAAGCTTTCTTT.

This chain connects TRBV5-1 to TRBJ2-7; 7 nucleotides align to TRBD1. The CDR3 runs to 16 residues. Germline assignment: CDR1 SGHRS and CDR2 YFSETQ. J lost 2 bases, V lost 1 base, and 9 bases had no gene match. The CDR3 region is CASSLISGTVAYEQYF. The CDR3 nucleotides are TGCGCCAGCAGCTTGATATCGGGGACAGTTGCCTACGAGCAGTACTTC. Full variable domain (missing parts from reference TRBV5-1 and TRBJ2-7): KAGVTQTPRYLIKTRGQQVTLSCSPISGHRSVSWYQQTPGQGLQFLFEYFSETQRNKGNFPGRFSGRQFSNSRSEMNVSTLELGDSALYLCASSLISGTVAYEQYFGPGTRLTVT.

The chain employs TRBV18 and TRBJ2-1; 8 bases fit TRBD1. Trimming at V came to 7 bases and at J to 4 bases, leaving 6 bases not matched to a gene. The germline CDR1 and CDR2 sequences are KGHSH and LQKENI. This CDR3 contains 14 residues. CDR3 DNA sequence: TGTGCCAGCTTACCGGGACAGGATTACAATGAGCAGTTCTTC. Protein product: CASLPGQDYNEQFF.

Comments on this clone: A read error may account for a junction end that differs from germline. The chain links TRBV27 to TRBJ1-5; 9 positions agree with TRBD1. This CDR3 spans 14 amino acids. The germline CDR1 and CDR2 sequences are MNHEY and SMNVEV (reference sequence). The CDR3 bases are TGTGCCGGCAGTTCCGGACAGGGGAATCAGCCCCAGCATTTT. This codes for CAGSSGQGNQPQHF.

The rearrangement joins TRBV4-2 to TRBJ1-2; 8 bases line up with TRBD1. CDR3 length: 13 amino acids. Per germline, CDR1 LGHNA and CDR2 YNFKEQ. V trimming: 7 bases; J trimming: 10 bases; junction bases outside the gene matches: 11. The CDR3 coding sequence is TGTGCCAGCAACCTAGGACAGGGAGGGGACTACACCTTC. The encoded protein is CASNLGQGGDYTF.

The chain couples TRBV30 to TRBJ1-3; 10 positions agree with TRBD1. CDR3 length: 15 residues. Germline values: CDR1 GTSNPN, CDR2 SVGIG (reference sequence). V shed 7 bases and J 1 base; nucleotides not matched to a gene: 7. CDR3 coding DNA: TGTGCCTTTAGCCGACAGGGGGCGTCTGGAAACACCATATATTTT. It translates to CAFSRQGASGNTIYF.

This clone showed up just once. The chain carries TRBV7-5 and TRBJ2-7; the table's D call, TRBD1, has no DNA check behind it. TRBV7-5 is a recognized pseudogene. The CDR3 is 15 residues long. The DNA of the CDR3 is TGTGCCAGAAGCTTAATCCAACAGGGGTCTCGCGAGCAGTACTTC. It encodes CARSLIQQGSREQYF.

The chain combines TRBV4-2 with TRBJ2-3; 11 bases map to TRBD2. The germline V gene has CDR1 LGHNA and CDR2 YNFKEQ. The CDR3 has 16 amino acids. V shed 4 bases, J shed 2 bases, and the junction held 5 bases outside the gene matches. The CDR3 loop reads CASSPLAGAYTDTQYF. CDR3 sequence (DNA): TGTGCCAGCAGCCCACTAGCGGGGGCATACACAGATACGCAGTATTTT.

The J gene is TRBJ2-1, the V gene TRBV10-3; 8 positions match TRBD2. J gave up 7 bases and V 3 bases, and 2 bases lay outside the gene matches. CDR3 length: 13 amino acids. The germline V gene has CDR1 ENHRY and CDR2 SYGVKD. As DNA, the CDR3 is TGTGCCATCAGTGACCAGCGGGAGAATGAGCAGTTCTTC. Translation gives CAISDQRENEQFF.

The chain employs TRBV27 and TRBJ2-1; D may be TRBD2 (5 bases). CDR1 MNHEY and CDR2 SMNVEV come from the germline V gene (reference sequence). V was shortened by 5 bases and J by 7 bases, with 15 bases between the two germline ends. The CDR3 spans 14 residues. The CDR3 sequence is CASSPVGGPNEQFF. CDR3 sequence (DNA): TGTGCCAGCAGTCCCGTCGGAGGCCCTAATGAGCAGTTCTTC.

The chain joins TRBV25-1 to TRBJ1-1, with TRBD1 matching 7 bases. After removal of 8 bases from V and 1 base from J, the junction contained 1 base not matched to a gene. Germline CDR1 is MGHDK and CDR2 is SYGVNS. The CDR3 is 12 residues long. CDR3 amino acids: CASSGGNTEAFF. The CDR3 nucleotides are TGTGCCAGCTCAGGGGGGAACACTGAAGCTTTCTTT.

The CDR3 is CASSVGGGGAGNEQFF. Written as DNA, the CDR3 is TGTGCCAGCAGCGTAGGAGGGGGAGGGGCCGGCAATGAGCAGTTCTTC. The V call is TRBV9, the J call TRBJ2-1; the D gene is possibly TRBD2 (7 bases). Per the germline V gene, CDR1 is SGDLS and CDR2 is YYNGEE. The V end was cut by 0 bases, the J end by 6 bases, with 16 bases between. There are 16 residues in the CDR3.

The chain recombines TRBV28 with TRBJ2-7; 7 positions match TRBD2. The CDR3 has 14 residues. J was trimmed by 3 bases and V by 8 bases; bases with no gene match: 10. CDR1 is MDHEN and CDR2 is SYDVKM in the germline V gene. Here the CDR3 DNA reads TGTGCCAGCCCCCCCCGGGGGAGGGGCTACGAGCAGTACTTC. Translation: CASPPRGRGYEQYF.

This chain uses TRBV27 with TRBJ2-2; D gene uncertain. The germline V gene has CDR1 MNHEY and CDR2 SMNVEV (reference sequence). The CDR3 is 13 residues long. V was shortened by 0 bases and J by 6 bases, with 5 bases between the two germline ends. CDR3 in DNA: TGTGCCAGCAGTTTATCGGCTCCCGGGGAGCTGTTTTTT. This encodes CASSLSAPGELFF.